One sample yielded the 21 T cell receptor beta chains listed below, sequenced in a study of T cell repertoires in cytomegalovirus infection. No antigen has been assigned to these receptors. TCRdb independently ran MiXCR on the reads; one entry per CDR3 protein. The sample contains hundreds of thousands of distinct CDR3 sequences, roughly 28% of which appear only once. This sample comprised cultured PBMCs, obtained from culture after CMV antigen stimulation. The receptors come from a human donor in good health (CMV status not recorded). Some clones in this sample may be carry-over from other donors' samples.

The table lists this clonotype with many counts. The J gene is TRBJ2-5, the V gene TRBV11-2, with TRBD2 identical over 10 bases. Germline V gives CDR1 SGHAT, CDR2 FQNNGV. J lost 5 bases, V lost 3 bases, and 12 bases had no gene match. The CDR3 extends over 17 amino acids. The CDR3 DNA sequence: TGTGCCAGCAGCTTCCGGCCGGGACTAGCGTTTCGGGAGACCCAGTACTTC. It encodes CASSFRPGLAFRETQYF. Complete variable domain (other parts from reference TRBV11-2 and TRBJ2-5): EAGVAQSPRYKIIEKRQSVAFWCNPISGHATLYWYQQILGQGPKLLIQFQNNGVVDDSQLPKDRFSAERLKGVDSTLKIQPAKLEDSAVYLCASSFRPGLAFRETQYFGPGTRLLVL.

V is TRBV15 and J is TRBJ1-4, with D possibly TRBD1 on 5 matching bases. V was clipped by 0 bases and J by 7 bases, with 15 bases between them. Germline V gene sequence: CDR1 LNHNV, CDR2 YYDKDF (reference sequence). The CDR3 is 16 residues long. CDR3 nucleotide sequence: TGTGCCACCAGCAGAGATTATGCCAGGGAAAGTGAAAAACTGTTTTTT. It codes for CATSRDYARESEKLFF.

This chain connects TRBV7-9 to TRBJ1-5; D gene unclear. CDR1 and CDR2 (germline): SEHNR, FQNEAQ (reference sequence). The CDR3 loop spans 13 amino acids. Trimming took 1 base from V and 6 from J, leaving 7 bases between them. In DNA, the CDR3 is TGTGCCAGCAGCTTAGTTGGGTTTCAGCCCCAGCATTTT. It yields the protein CASSLVGFQPQHF. The whole variable domain, remainder taken from reference TRBV7-9 and TRBJ1-5, is DTGVSQNPRHKITKRGQNVTFRCDPISEHNRLYWYRQTLGQGPEFLTYFQNEAQLEKSRLLSDRFSAERPKGSFSTLEIQRTEQGDSAMYLCASSLVGFQPQHFGDGTRLSIL.

In its sample, this clonotype was seen once. This chain joins TRBV7-9 and TRBJ2-7; D possibly matches TRBD1 or TRBD2 (5 bases each). The CDR3 is 12 amino acids. From germline, CDR1 is SEHNR and CDR2 FQNEAQ (reference sequence). Trimming left V 8 bases short and J 3 bases short, with 11 bases between. DNA for the CDR3: TGTGCCAGCGGGGACGGAGTCTACGAGCAGTACTTC. Protein product: CASGDGVYEQYF.

This clonotype was counted only a few times. V gene TRBV7-2 combines with J gene TRBJ2-1, with D unclear. Germline V gene sequence: CDR1 SGHTA, CDR2 FQGNSA. V lost 7 bases, J lost 10 bases, and 20 bases lay in between. This CDR3 is built from 14 residues. The chain's CDR3 is CASITGPNLREQFF. Here the CDR3 DNA reads TGTGCCAGCATCACCGGGCCCAACTTAAGGGAGCAGTTCTTC.

This clonotype has at least ten counts. The V and J genes are TRBV7-8 and TRBJ2-3, with 12 bases fitting TRBD2. CDR3 length: 17 amino acids. V lost 5 bases to trimming and J lost 3 bases; unmatched junction nucleotides: 9. Germline CDR1 reads SGHVS; CDR2 reads FQNEAQ. CDR3 sequence: CASSLRLAGASTDTQYF. The CDR3 nucleotides are TGTGCCAGCAGCCTCCGACTAGCGGGAGCTAGTACAGATACGCAGTATTTT.

The sample holds a few counts of this clonotype. V usage is TRBV20-1 and J usage is TRBJ2-7; perhaps TRBD1 as D (5 bases). V was trimmed by 5 bases and J by 5 bases, leaving 10 bases between them. The CDR3 length is 11 residues. Germline V CDR1 and CDR2: DFQATT, SNEGSKA (reference sequence). CDR3 bases: TGCAGTGCTGAGCAGGGCCACGAGCAGTACTTC. Translated, it gives CSAEQGHEQYF.

The table lists this clonotype with a few counts. The chain joins TRBV5-6 to TRBJ2-7; 10 bases are shared with TRBD1. The CDR3 extends over 15 amino acids. The V and J ends lost 4 bases and 0 bases, in that order; junction bases with no gene match: 4. Germline values: CDR1 SGHDT, CDR2 YYEEEE. CDR3 nucleotide sequence: TGTGCCAGCAGCCTCCGGACAGGGGGCTCCTACGAGCAGTACTTC. Residues: CASSLRTGGSYEQYF.

This chain links TRBV7-2 with TRBJ1-5; TRBD1 agrees at 7 bases. In germline, CDR1 is SGHTA, CDR2 FQGNSA. CDR3 length equals 15 residues. J was trimmed by 6 bases and V by 5 bases; bases with no gene match: 10. The CDR3 nucleotides are TGTGCCAGCAGCGCCTTACAGGGGCCGAGTCAGCCCCAGCATTTT. This sequence encodes CASSALQGPSQPQHF.

The rearrangement links TRBV7-3 to TRBJ2-1, with D tentatively TRBD2 (6 bases). Deletions cut 5 bases from V and 8 bases from J, with 13 bases between. The CDR3 sequence is 13 residues long. CDR1 and CDR2 (germline): SGHTA, FQGTGA. The CDR3 DNA sequence: TGTGCCAGCAGCCCCGGGACTGGGGATGAGCAGTTCTTC. Protein sequence: CASSPGTGDEQFF.

There are a few counts of this clonotype. This chain connects TRBV5-4 to TRBJ2-5; 8 positions agree with TRBD2. Trimming took 10 bases from V and 1 from J; bases not matched to a gene: 9. Germline CDR1 and CDR2: SGHNT and YYREEE (reference sequence). This CDR3 contains 14 residues. DNA for the CDR3: TGTGCCTCCGCCGCGGGGGGCCTCCAAGAGACCCAGTACTTC. It codes for CASAAGGLQETQYF.

V and J are TRBV10-3 and TRBJ1-5; TRBD1 might be the D (5 bases). The germline V and J ends were trimmed by 0 bases and 7 bases, with 16 bases remaining between them. CDR1 and CDR2 from the germline V gene are ENHRY and SYGVKD. There are 16 residues in the CDR3. CDR3 residues: CAISESNRNIRQPQHF. The CDR3 nucleotides read TGTGCCATCAGTGAGTCAAACAGGAATATTCGGCAGCCCCAGCATTTT.

The table lists this clonotype with many counts. The rearrangement uses TRBV11-3 and TRBJ2-3, with TRBD2 matching 7 bases. This CDR3 contains 15 residues. J was trimmed by 2 bases and V by 3 bases; bases with no gene match: 5. Germline V gives CDR1 SGHNT, CDR2 YENEEA. CDR3 bases: TGTGCCAGCAGCTTGAGGGAGGGCCTCACAGATACGCAGTATTTT. Its protein product is CASSLREGLTDTQYF.

J is TRBJ2-1 and V is TRBV19; 10 nucleotides match TRBD2. Germline CDR1 reads LNHDA; CDR2 reads SQIVND (reference sequence). With 6 bases clipped from V and 10 bases from J, the junction kept 9 bases outside the gene matches. This CDR3 is 14 amino acids long. CDR3 DNA sequence: TGTGCCAGTAGGAAGCGGGAGGGGAATTGGGAGCAGTTCTTC. This codes for CASRKREGNWEQFF.

The table lists this clonotype with a few counts. Sequence at one end of the junction differs from germline and may be a read error. This rearrangement joins TRBV11-2 to TRBJ1-3, with D tentatively TRBD1 (5 bases). CDR3 size: 16 residues. Germline CDR1 and CDR2: SGHAT and FQNNGV. The chain's CDR3 is CASSSQTEFSGSTIYF. The DNA for the CDR3 is TGTGCCAGCAGCTCCCAGACAGAATTCTCTGGAAGCACCATATATTTT.

CDR3 loop: CSASQGNEQFF. The CDR3 DNA reads TGCAGTGCTAGCCAGGGCAATGAGCAGTTCTTC. The chain recombines TRBV20-1 with TRBJ2-1, with D possibly being TRBD1 (5 bases). Deletions cut 3 bases from V and 6 bases from J, with 6 bases between. The CDR3 totals 11 residues. Germline loops: CDR1 DFQATT, CDR2 SNEGSKA (reference sequence).

This clonotype was seen at least ten times. The chain carries TRBV19 and TRBJ1-6; 9 bases map to TRBD1. V was pared by 5 bases and J by 7 bases, with 3 bases of the junction left unmatched. CDR3 length: 14 residues. Germline CDR1 reads LNHDA; CDR2 reads SQIVND (reference sequence). This CDR3 is CASSGGTGNSPLHF. DNA for the CDR3: TGTGCCAGTAGTGGCGGGACAGGGAATTCACCCCTCCACTTT.

The V and J genes are TRBV12-3 or TRBV12-4 and TRBJ2-1, with D unclear. Trimming pared 6 bases from V and 6 bases from J, leaving 6 bases between. The CDR3 contains 11 residues. CDR3 protein: CASSSANEQFF. In DNA, the CDR3 is TGTGCCAGCAGCTCGGCCAATGAGCAGTTCTTC.

This clonotype appeared a few times. J is TRBJ1-1 and V is TRBV12-5; no clear D gene. The CDR3 sequence is 12 residues long. Germline CDR1 reads LGHNT; CDR2 reads FRNRAP. The V end lost 2 bases, the J end lost 5 bases, and 6 bases lay between the germline ends. The CDR3 sequence: CASGLPRTEAFF. Written as DNA, the CDR3 is TGTGCTAGTGGTTTGCCGAGGACTGAAGCTTTCTTT.

V usage is TRBV7-2 and J usage is TRBJ2-5; D gene uncertain. Per germline, CDR1 SGHTA and CDR2 FQGNSA. Between the trimmed V and J ends, which lost 11 bases and 5 bases, there was a span of 12 bases. The CDR3 runs to 11 residues. The CDR3, as DNA: TGTGCCTCCCGCATCGGGGAGACCCAGTACTTC. It encodes CASRIGETQYF.

This rearrangement joins TRBV12-3 or TRBV12-4 to TRBJ2-2, with D hard to call. Trimming shortened V by 6 bases and J by 8 bases, and 13 bases separated the two germline ends. This CDR3 is 13 amino acids long. The CDR3 DNA reads as TGTGCCAGCAGCATAACGGCTTCGGGGGAGCTGTTTTTT. This encodes CASSITASGELFF.